This record looks at one TCR beta chain sequence and its context. What it binds is unknown. These data originate in a study of blood T cells in healthy people across ages. The use of a sample-barcoded 5' primer and a J-beta primer mix characterized a second PCR of roughly 6 to 11 cycles. One entry per CDR3 protein, called by TCRdb with MiXCR from the 5' RACE reads. The top ten clones hold over 6.5% of a sample with about 1.4 million distinct CDR3 sequences, around 55% of them seen once. Study-level points and caveats: While age rose, TCR beta diversity per million T cells dropped in a roughly linear way.

The V gene's germline CDR1 is MGHDK and CDR2 SYGVNS. The CDR3 runs 14 residues. V lost 3 bases and J 0 bases, leaving 9 bases between the germline ends. This clonotype was sampled from a man between 18 and 29 years old in good health. The sequencing input was blood. This chain links TRBV25-1 with TRBJ2-7; D call uncertain. The CDR3 DNA sequence: TGTGCCAGCAGTGACCGACGGCGCTCCTACGAGCAGTACTTC. Residues: CASSDRRRSYEQYF.